The entry that follows covers one T cell receptor beta chain sequence. Its antigen is still unknown. Every sorted population was more than 95% pure. Every bit of the isolated RNA underwent reverse transcription, so sequencing read expressed TCRB transcripts. Sequencing of naive, central memory and regulatory T cell samples gave an average of about 3.57 million reads. Sequenced by immunoSEQ multiplex PCR; TCRdb stores in-frame clones only, minus some. The table records tens of thousands of clones, roughly 41% of them present only once. The source of the sample is a study of beta chain features in type 1 diabetes. The overall study: The examined sorted cells totaled 110 million or so across samples. Study findings and constraints: A moderate, significant TCRB CDR3 shortening appeared in type 1 diabetes across four CD4+ subsets. It was among patients, rather than healthy donors, that naive, central memory and Treg TCRB repertoires appeared more similar.

The germline V gene encodes CDR1 MNHEY and CDR2 SMNVEV (reference sequence). This CDR3 has 16 amino acids. The junction had 5 bases not matched to a gene; V was cut back by 2 bases and J by 7 bases. The genes are TRBV27 and TRBJ2-1, with 13 bases matching TRBD2. The TCR comes from a man in his thirties or forties with type 1 diabetes. Sequencing was done on a sample of Tregs from blood. The CDR3 region is CASSLKSLAGGNEQFF. DNA of the CDR3: TGTGCCAGCAGTTTAAAGTCACTAGCGGGAGGGAATGAGCAGTTCTTC.